The next 17 T cell receptor beta chains were all read from a single sample in a study of shared clonotypes between healthy human individuals. The assay was immunoSEQ multiplex PCR, and TCRdb's table has in-frame clones only and misses some. Found here are about 1.5 million clones, approximately 98% of them singletons; the top ten hold approximately 0.44%. Sequencing was carried out using naive CD4+ T cells sorted from blood. Described subset: CD45RA+ positively selected. These receptors all come from a man aged 25-40 years in good health.

The rearrangement uses TRBV20-1 and TRBJ1-5; D is undetermined. Germline loops: CDR1 DFQATT, CDR2 SNEGSKA (reference sequence). The CDR3 has 9 amino acids. V shed 8 bases and J shed 4 bases, with 3 bases lying between them. The CDR3 region is CSTNQPQHF. CDR3 nucleotide sequence: TGCAGTACTAATCAGCCCCAGCATTTT.

This chain joins TRBV5-1 and TRBJ2-1; D gene uncertain. Trimming pared 7 bases from V and 2 bases from J, leaving 4 bases between. Per germline, CDR1 SGHRS and CDR2 YFSETQ. The CDR3 loop spans 11 amino acids. CDR3 in amino acids: CASDPYNEQFF. CDR3 coding DNA: TGCGCCAGCGACCCCTACAATGAGCAGTTCTTC.

The rearrangement links TRBV7-2 to TRBJ1-2; D remains unclear. The CDR3 covers 15 residues. V lost 7 bases and J lost 0, with 15 bases in between. The germline V gene encodes CDR1 SGHTA and CDR2 FQGNSA. The CDR3: CASTHGLGSNYGYTF. Here the CDR3 DNA reads TGTGCCAGCACCCATGGACTGGGGTCTAACTATGGCTACACCTTC.

This clone was counted a single time. The genes are TRBV4-1 and TRBJ2-7, with D possibly matching TRBD1 (6 bases). This CDR3 has 15 residues. The germline V gene encodes CDR1 MGHRA and CDR2 YSYEKL. The V end was cut by 1 base, the J end by 6 bases, with 16 bases between. Here the CDR3 DNA reads TGCGCCAGCAGCCAAGCCTCACAGGGTCGTTTCGAGCAGTACTTC. It yields the protein CASSQASQGRFEQYF.

This clone was picked up a small number of times. This sample includes further DNA sequences coding for the same CDR3. The CDR3 nucleotides are TGTGCCAGCAGTGAACAGCGAAATCAGCCCCAGCATTTT. Translation gives CASSEQRNQPQHF. V and J are TRBV6-1 and TRBJ1-5; D gene ambiguous. Germline-derived CDR1 and CDR2 are MNHNS and SASEGT. The V and J ends lost 2 bases and 4 bases respectively, with 6 bases between them. The CDR3 loop spans 13 amino acids.

The CDR3 region is CASSQEDFGAQETQYF. The CDR3 DNA is TGCGCCAGCAGCCAAGAGGATTTTGGGGCCCAAGAGACCCAGTACTTC. The chain carries TRBV4-1 and TRBJ2-5; a possible D gene is TRBD1 (5 bases). The CDR3 sequence is 16 residues long. CDR1 is MGHRA, CDR2 YSYEKL, per germline. V lost 0 bases and J lost 1, with 12 bases in between.

This chain links TRBV5-1 with TRBJ2-1, with D uncertain. Germline-derived CDR1 and CDR2 are SGHRS and YFSETQ. Trimming left V 0 bases short and J 1 base short, with 11 bases between. The CDR3 sequence is 16 residues long. CDR3 loop: CASSLDSPISYNEQFF. CDR3 DNA sequence: TGCGCCAGCAGCTTGGACTCCCCAATTTCCTACAATGAGCAGTTCTTC.

In regard to this clone: Other DNA sequences in this specimen translate into the identical CDR3. This chain joins TRBV6-5 and TRBJ2-1; the match to TRBD2 covers 8 bases. From germline, CDR1 is MNHEY and CDR2 SVGAGI. V shed 6 bases, J shed 6 bases, and the junction held 4 bases outside the gene matches. The CDR3 runs to 13 residues. The CDR3 DNA reads as TGTGCCAGCAGGACCGGGGGGGGCAATGAGCAGTTCTTC. As protein: CASRTGGGNEQFF.

V gene TRBV5-4 combines with J gene TRBJ1-4; a weak D match, TRBD1 (6 bases). The germline V gene has CDR1 SGHNT and CDR2 YYREEE (reference sequence). The germline V and J ends were trimmed by 1 base and 3 bases, with 10 bases remaining between them. CDR3 length: 15 amino acids. The CDR3 loop reads CASSLPGEANEKLFF. The CDR3, as DNA: TGTGCCAGCAGCTTGCCAGGGGAGGCTAATGAAAAACTGTTTTTT.

The rearrangement joins TRBV28 to TRBJ1-1; D ambiguous. Trimming took off 5 bases at V and 7 bases at J, with 11 bases between the two ends. Germline CDR1 and CDR2: MDHEN and SYDVKM. The CDR3 extends over 12 amino acids. Written as DNA, the CDR3 is TGTGCCAGCAGTCCACCCATTAATGAAGCTTTCTTT. Translating it yields CASSPPINEAFF.

This clone appeared a single time. The rearrangement links TRBV7-9 to TRBJ2-7; the D is unclear. There are 16 residues in the CDR3. In germline, CDR1 is SEHNR, CDR2 FQNEAQ (reference sequence). V was trimmed by 0 bases and J by 7 bases, leaving 19 bases between them. The DNA of the CDR3 is TGTGCCAGCAGCTTAGCGGGTTGGAAGGCACCGATGGAGCAGTACTTC. The encoded protein is CASSLAGWKAPMEQYF.

J is TRBJ2-7 and V is TRBV7-8, with TRBD2 matching over 7 bases. Germline V CDR1 and CDR2: SGHVS, FQNEAQ. V lost 2 bases, J lost 2 bases, and 12 bases stayed unmatched. CDR3 length equals 17 residues. The DNA for the CDR3 is TGTGCCAGCAGCTTATTTACGGGGGACTATAAGACCTACGAGCAGTACTTC. As protein: CASSLFTGDYKTYEQYF.

The genes are TRBV30 and TRBJ1-2; D is undetermined. Germline loops: CDR1 GTSNPN, CDR2 SVGIG (reference sequence). The V gene lost 0 bases and the J gene lost 5 bases, with 10 bases spanning the gap. The CDR3 contains 13 residues. CDR3 DNA sequence: TGTGCCTGGAGTGTACTAACCAGGTATGGCTACACCTTC. Its translation: CAWSVLTRYGYTF.

V gene TRBV6-1 combines with J gene TRBJ1-2; D ambiguous. Per germline, CDR1 MNHNS and CDR2 SASEGT. Trimming shortened V by 2 bases and J by 7 bases, and 20 bases separated the two germline ends. The CDR3 is 16 amino acids. The CDR3 is CASSERLNIPAIGYTF. The CDR3 DNA reads TGTGCCAGCAGTGAAAGGTTGAACATCCCTGCAATTGGCTACACCTTC.

The rearrangement links TRBV11-3 to TRBJ1-1; D uncertain. The CDR3 runs 13 residues. Germline CDR1 is SGHNT and CDR2 is YENEEA. V dropped 4 bases and J dropped 2 bases, with 8 bases sitting between them. Written as DNA, the CDR3 is TGTGCCAGCAGCTCCTCCGTCAACACTGAAGCTTTCTTT. This translates into CASSSSVNTEAFF.

This sequence joins TRBV5-1 and TRBJ2-7; either TRBD1 or TRBD2 may supply D (5 bases each). Per the germline V gene, CDR1 is SGHRS and CDR2 is YFSETQ. Trimming left V 3 bases short and J 0 bases short, with 13 bases between. This CDR3 is built from 15 residues. CDR3 in amino acids: CASSSPGRSSYEQYF. Here the CDR3 DNA reads TGCGCCAGCAGCTCGCCGGGGCGTAGCTCCTACGAGCAGTACTTC.

The chain combines TRBV2 with TRBJ1-1; D gene ambiguous. Per the germline V gene, CDR1 is SNHLY and CDR2 is FYNNEI. The CDR3 has 13 residues. With 3 bases removed from V and 6 bases from J, the gap between germline ends came to 11 bases. Here the CDR3 reads CASSDDTNSEAFF. In nucleotides, the CDR3 is TGTGCCAGCAGTGATGACACCAACTCTGAAGCTTTCTTT. The full variable domain, its missing parts supplied by reference TRBV2 and TRBJ1-1, is EPEVTQTPSHQVTQMGQEVILRCVPISNHLYFYWYRQILGQKVEFLVSFYNNEISEKSEIFDDQFSVERPDGSNFTLKIRSTKLEDSAMYFCASSDDTNSEAFFGQGTRLTVV.